This record concerns one T cell receptor (beta chain) sequence. Measured with immunoSEQ multiplex PCR; TCRdb has only the in-frame clones, and not every one. The sample includes over 100,000 clones, about 89% of them seen just once. The data stem from a study of blood T cell repertoires in COVID-19. Background on the study: From the United States, Italy and Spain came samples of acute and convalescent COVID-19. From T cells, B-cell-depleted T cells, or PBMCs came the material, which was cDNA or gDNA.

The CDR3 is 16 amino acids. CDR1 is SGHNT and CDR2 is YYREEE in the germline V gene (reference sequence). V trimming: 1 base; J trimming: 4 bases; junction bases outside the gene matches: 6. This chain links TRBV5-4 with TRBJ2-3, with 10 bases that match TRBD2. The source material was peripheral blood. The clonotype was recovered from a man in his fifties with acute or convalescent COVID-19. The CDR3 DNA follows: TGTGCCAGCAGCTTGCACCGACTAGCGGGCTCAGATACGCAGTATTTT. Protein sequence: CASSLHRLAGSDTQYF.